Below are 18 T cell receptor beta chains sequenced from a single sample in a study of Graves' ophthalmopathy and Graves' hyperthyroidism. From RNA, the CDR3 regions of TCR beta chains were amplified and sequenced. First-round RT-PCR relied on HTBI primers, and a second-round multiplex PCR came next. A single record per CDR3 protein comes from TCRdb applying MiXCR to the multiplex PCR reads. In the table there are tens of thousands of distinct CDR3 sequences, nearly 50% of which are singletons. Sequenced input: peripheral blood. Receptors were obtained from an adult woman with stable Graves' hyperthyroidism.

The sample holds one count of this clonotype. The chain combines TRBV5-4 with TRBJ2-2; 12 positions match TRBD2. The J segment lost 4 bases and the V segment lost 0 bases, leaving 4 bases of the junction unmatched. Germline V gene sequence: CDR1 SGHNT, CDR2 YYREEE (reference sequence). The length of the CDR3 is 17 residues. The CDR3 DNA is TGTGCCAGCAGCTTGGGACTAGCGGGAGTTAGCACCGGGGAGCTGTTTTTT. This gives the protein CASSLGLAGVSTGELFF.

The rearrangement links TRBV7-9 to TRBJ2-7; D perhaps matches TRBD2 (5 bases). CDR1 is SEHNR and CDR2 is FQNEAQ in the germline V gene (reference sequence). Trimming shortened V by 4 bases and J by 6 bases, and 10 bases separated the two germline ends. This CDR3 has 12 residues. Written as DNA, the CDR3 is TGTGCCAGCAGCTCGACCGCGGGCGAGCAGTACTTC. Protein product: CASSSTAGEQYF.

This rearrangement joins TRBV6-5 to TRBJ2-3, with 9 bases identical to TRBD2. This CDR3 comprises 15 residues. Germline values: CDR1 MNHEY, CDR2 SVGAGI. With V trimmed by 5 bases and J by 5 bases, 8 bases remained unmatched. The CDR3 sequence is CASSPRTSVEDTQYF. In DNA form, the CDR3 reads TGTGCCAGCAGTCCGAGGACTAGCGTAGAAGATACGCAGTATTTT.

This rearrangement joins TRBV15 to TRBJ1-6; TRBD1 matches at 7 bases. Germline V gene lookup returns CDR1 LNHNV and CDR2 YYDKDF (reference sequence). The CDR3 extends over 15 amino acids. The J segment lost 7 bases and the V segment lost 0 bases, leaving 3 bases of the junction unmatched. The CDR3 protein is CATSREQGGNSPLHF. DNA for the CDR3: TGTGCCACCAGCAGAGAGCAGGGGGGAAATTCACCCCTCCACTTT.

Many counts were recorded for this clonotype. J is TRBJ2-1 and V is TRBV4-1; D possibly matches TRBD1 or TRBD2 (5 bases each). The CDR3 totals 17 residues. Germline CDR1 reads MGHRA; CDR2 reads YSYEKL. V was pared by 1 base and J by 11 bases, with 24 bases between. The CDR3 region is CASSQVPQGGAREKQFF. The CDR3, as DNA: TGCGCCAGCAGCCAAGTCCCCCAGGGTGGGGCGAGGGAGAAGCAGTTCTTC.

Sample share makes this clonotype medium-sized. V usage is TRBV7-8 and J usage is TRBJ2-7; 8 bases align to TRBD1. Trimming at V came to 5 bases and at J to 2 bases, leaving 8 bases not matched to a gene. This CDR3 contains 15 residues. CDR1 is SGHVS, CDR2 FQNEAQ, per germline. CDR3 nucleotide sequence: TGTGCCAGCAGCCCGACTGGACAGGGAACCTACGAGCAGTACTTC. Residues: CASSPTGQGTYEQYF.

The rearrangement links TRBV25-1 to TRBJ2-2; TRBD2 might be the D (6 bases). V was cut by 8 bases and J by 4 bases, with 8 bases left in between. This CDR3 region has 12 residues. Germline V lookup: CDR1 MGHDK, CDR2 SYGVNS. The CDR3 DNA is TGTGCCAGCTGGGGGGTCACCGGGGAGCTGTTTTTT. It yields the protein CASWGVTGELFF.

V and J are TRBV29-1 and TRBJ1-4; the match to TRBD1 covers 8 bases. With 6 bases clipped from V and 8 bases from J, the junction kept 8 bases outside the gene matches. This CDR3 region has 13 residues. Germline CDR1 is SQVTM and CDR2 is ANQGSEA. The CDR3 sequence is CSVGTGTGEKLFF. In DNA form, the CDR3 reads TGCAGCGTGGGGACAGGCACGGGAGAAAAACTGTTTTTT.

This clonotype is termed medium-sized. This chain links TRBV2 with TRBJ1-6, with D perhaps matching TRBD1 (5 bases). V was shortened by 6 bases and J by 7 bases, with 10 bases between the two germline ends. The CDR3 totals 13 residues. CDR1 is SNHLY, CDR2 FYNNEI, per germline. The CDR3 sequence is CASRGDGNSPLHF. The CDR3 coding sequence is TGTGCCAGCAGGGGGGACGGAAATTCACCCCTCCACTTT.

On this clonotype itself: At one of its ends the junction is not consistent with the germline gene, which may arise from a read error. The chain has TRBV6-5 and TRBJ2-1; 9 bases are shared with TRBD2. Looked up from germline, CDR1 is MNHEY and CDR2 is SVGAGI. This CDR3 has 15 amino acids. The CDR3 spells CASSRGTSWYNKQFF. DNA for the CDR3: TGTGCCAGCAGCCGAGGGACTAGCTGGTACAATAAGCAGTTCTTC.

This clonotype appeared many times. The chain carries TRBV6-5 and TRBJ2-7; 7 bases fit TRBD2. V lost 2 bases, J lost 1 base, and 14 bases stayed unmatched. CDR1 and CDR2 (germline): MNHEY, SVGAGI. The CDR3 runs to 18 residues. The CDR3 is CASSYPAFRGTKSYEQYF. CDR3 bases: TGTGCCAGCAGTTACCCCGCCTTTCGCGGGACTAAATCCTACGAGCAGTACTTC.

The rearrangement uses TRBV7-2 and TRBJ2-1; D ambiguous. CDR3 length: 14 amino acids. V lost 1 base and J lost 9, with 13 bases in between. Germline values: CDR1 SGHTA, CDR2 FQGNSA. For the CDR3, the DNA is TGTGCCAGCAGCTTAGTAAAGGGCTTCAGTGAGCAGTTCTTC. Translation: CASSLVKGFSEQFF.

This clonotype occurred many times. The CDR3 is CASSLGSYGYTF. CDR3 coding DNA: TGTGCCAGCAGTCTGGGGAGCTATGGCTACACCTTC. V gene TRBV28 combines with J gene TRBJ1-2; D gene uncertain. Germline CDR1 and CDR2: MDHEN and SYDVKM. Trimming removed 5 bases at V and 4 bases at J, with 8 bases between. The CDR3 is 12 amino acids.

Written as DNA, the CDR3 is TGTGCCACCAGTGACTCCGGACAGGGCGGCACCGGGGAGCTGTTTTTT. This codes for CATSDSGQGGTGELFF. The chain joins TRBV24-1 to TRBJ2-2, with TRBD1 matching 8 bases. The CDR3 has 16 amino acids. Trimming removed 4 bases from V and 4 bases from J; junction bases left unmatched: 7. Germline CDR1 KGHDR, CDR2 SFDVKD.

This clonotype was counted many times. This chain uses TRBV12-3 or TRBV12-4 with TRBJ2-1, with D possibly TRBD2 on 6 matching bases. Trimming removed 5 bases at V and 0 bases at J, with 11 bases between. The length of the CDR3 is 15 residues. This CDR3 is CASSRDGSSYNEQFF. The CDR3 DNA sequence: TGTGCCAGCAGTCGGGACGGGAGCTCCTACAATGAGCAGTTCTTC.

This sequence joins TRBV2 and TRBJ2-3; 13 nucleotides line up with TRBD2. The CDR3 extends over 15 amino acids. Trimming removed 5 bases from V and 8 bases from J; junction bases left unmatched: 7. The germline gives CDR1 SNHLY, CDR2 FYNNEI. CDR3 protein: CASSLTSGRLATQYF. The CDR3 DNA follows: TGTGCCAGCAGTCTGACTAGCGGGAGGTTGGCTACGCAGTATTTT.

The chain is built from TRBV2 and TRBJ2-3, with D possibly being TRBD2 (6 bases). CDR3 size: 14 residues. Germline V gene sequence: CDR1 SNHLY, CDR2 FYNNEI. Trimming removed 5 bases at V and 5 bases at J, with 14 bases between. As DNA, the CDR3 is TGTGCCAGCAGTCCCCGGACTATCGGAGATACGCAGTATTTT. Translating it yields CASSPRTIGDTQYF.

This chain links TRBV11-3 with TRBJ2-1; no clear D. V was clipped by 10 bases and J by 1 base, with 26 bases between them. The CDR3 is 18 residues long. The germline gives CDR1 SGHNT, CDR2 YENEEA. The CDR3 protein is CATNPPPQQEYSYNEQFF. The DNA of the CDR3 is TGTGCCACCAACCCCCCCCCCCAGCAGGAGTATTCCTACAATGAGCAGTTCTTC. The full variable domain, its missing parts supplied by reference TRBV11-3 and TRBJ2-1, is EAGVVQSPRYKIIEKKQPVAFWCNPISGHNTLYWYLQNLGQGPELLIRYENEEAVDDSQLPKDRFSAERLKGVDSTLKIQPAELGDSAVYLCATNPPPQQEYSYNEQFFGPGTRLTVL.